This TCR beta chain emerged from a study of T-cell memory formation after mild COVID-19. Study background: TCR clusters largely stayed donor specific.

One entry per CDR3 protein, called by TCRdb with MiXCR from the 5' RACE reads. The sample has about 340,000 distinct CDR3 sequences; roughly 15% are singletons. The germline CDR1 and CDR2 sequences are SGHAT and FQNNGV. Trimming stripped 1 base from V and 2 bases from J, with 8 bases between. The length of the CDR3 is 14 residues. This clonotype showed up many times. This sequence was found in a man aged 18 to 29 who had mild COVID-19 (a few samples of this study predate the infection). Cell type and time point are not known. The V and J genes are TRBV11-2 and TRBJ1-1; D is unclear. The specimen sequenced was PBMCs or a T cell subset sorted from them (not recorded which). The CDR3 here is CASSLVTGNTEAFF. The CDR3, as DNA: TGTGCCAGCAGCTTAGTGACGGGAAACACTGAAGCTTTCTTT.